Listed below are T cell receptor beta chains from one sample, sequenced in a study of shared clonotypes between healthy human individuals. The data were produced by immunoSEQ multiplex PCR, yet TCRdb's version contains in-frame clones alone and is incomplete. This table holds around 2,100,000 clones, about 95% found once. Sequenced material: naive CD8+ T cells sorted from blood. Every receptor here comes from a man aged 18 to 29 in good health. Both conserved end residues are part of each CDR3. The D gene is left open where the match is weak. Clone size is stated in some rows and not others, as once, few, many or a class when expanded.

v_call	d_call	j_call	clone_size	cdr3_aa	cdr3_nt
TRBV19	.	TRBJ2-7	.	CASSYAGSYEQYF	TGTGCCAGTAGTTATGCGGGCTCCTACGAGCAGTACTTC
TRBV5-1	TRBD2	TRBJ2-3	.	CASSLAGLAGTDTQYF	TGCGCCAGCAGCTTGGCCGGACTAGCGGGCACAGATACGCAGTATTTT
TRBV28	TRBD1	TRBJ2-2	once	CASSVDLLRGSFPSTGELFF	TGTGCCAGCAGCGTAGATCTCCTCAGGGGGTCCTTTCCTAGCACCGGGGAGCTGTTTTTT
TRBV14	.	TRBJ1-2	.	CASSQSGPGGGYTF	TGTGCCAGCAGCCAATCTGGGCCCGGTGGAGGCTACACCTTC
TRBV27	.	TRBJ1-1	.	CASSALRALMNTEAFF	TGTGCCAGCAGCGCTCTGAGGGCCCTTATGAACACTGAAGCTTTCTTT
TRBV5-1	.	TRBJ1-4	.	CASSLAGGSDEKLFF	TGCGCCAGCAGCTTGGCGGGAGGAAGTGATGAAAAACTGTTTTTT
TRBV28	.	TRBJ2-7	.	CASSFDSYEQYF	TGTGCCAGCAGTTTTGACTCCTACGAGCAGTACTTC
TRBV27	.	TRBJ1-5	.	CASSYAGNQPQHF	TGTGCCAGCAGTTACGCTGGCAATCAGCCCCAGCATTTT
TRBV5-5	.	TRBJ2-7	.	CASSFDIGISYEQYF	TGTGCCAGCAGCTTTGATATCGGGATCTCCTACGAGCAGTACTTC
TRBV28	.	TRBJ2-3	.	CASSRITDTQYF	TGTGCCAGCAGCCGAATCACAGATACGCAGTATTTT
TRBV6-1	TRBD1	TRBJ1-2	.	CASSGQGVGYGYTF	TGTGCCAGCAGCGGACAGGGGGTTGGGTATGGCTACACCTTC
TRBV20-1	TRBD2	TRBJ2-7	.	CSAEGGREQYF	TGCAGTGCCGAGGGAGGGCGCGAGCAGTACTTC
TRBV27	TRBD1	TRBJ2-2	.	CASSWAGGNTGELFF	TGTGCCAGCAGTTGGGCAGGGGGCAACACCGGGGAGCTGTTTTTT
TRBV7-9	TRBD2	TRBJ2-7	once	CASSLAGGAEQYF	TGTGCCAGCAGCTTGGCGGGAGGTGCCGAGCAGTACTTC
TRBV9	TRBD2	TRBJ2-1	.	CASSDDLSGSVSGEQFF	TGTGCCAGCAGCGACGACTTAAGCGGGAGCGTGTCCGGTGAGCAGTTCTTC
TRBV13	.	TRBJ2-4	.	CASSTTDRRGIQYF	TGTGCCAGCAGCACGACGGACCGAAGGGGCATTCAGTACTTC
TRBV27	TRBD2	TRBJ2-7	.	CASSQTSGGAYEQYF	TGTGCCAGCAGTCAAACTAGCGGGGGGGCATACGAGCAGTACTTC
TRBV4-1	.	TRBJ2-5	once	CASSQDVTTGQTQYF	TGCGCCAGCAGCCAAGATGTGACGACAGGTCAGACCCAGTACTTC
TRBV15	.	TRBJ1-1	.	CATSRDASMNTEAFF	TGTGCCACCAGCAGAGATGCCAGCATGAACACTGAAGCTTTCTTT
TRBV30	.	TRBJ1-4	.	CAWSVGWEDEKLFF	TGTGCCTGGAGTGTAGGTTGGGAGGATGAAAAACTGTTTTTT
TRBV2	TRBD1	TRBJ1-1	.	CASSEPWDRRNTEAFF	TGTGCCAGCAGTGAACCGTGGGACAGGAGGAACACTGAAGCTTTCTTT
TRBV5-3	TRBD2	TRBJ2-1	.	CARSRTSGAYNEQFF	TGTGCCAGAAGCCGGACTAGCGGGGCTTACAATGAGCAGTTCTTC
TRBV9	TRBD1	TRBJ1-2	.	CASSSTGGDGYTF	TGTGCCAGCAGCAGTACAGGGGGCGATGGCTACACCTTC
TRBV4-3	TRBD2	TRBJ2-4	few	CASSQDREDIQYF	TGCGCCAGCAGCCAAGATCGGGAGGACATTCAGTACTTC
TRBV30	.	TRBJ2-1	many	CAWSWRQEQFF	TGTGCCTGGAGTTGGAGGCAGGAGCAGTTCTTC
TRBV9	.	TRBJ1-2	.	CASSVAGGYYGYTF	TGTGCCAGCAGCGTAGCGGGGGGATACTATGGCTACACCTTC
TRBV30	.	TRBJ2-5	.	CAWVGMGPMGTQYF	TGTGCCTGGGTAGGGATGGGACCCATGGGGACCCAGTACTTC
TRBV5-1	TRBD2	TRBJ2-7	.	CASSLGSGGPYEQYF	TGCGCCAGCAGCTTGGGTAGCGGGGGTCCCTACGAGCAGTACTTC
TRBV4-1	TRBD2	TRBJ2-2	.	CASSQKGLAGVSTGELFF	TGCGCCAGCAGCCAAAAGGGACTAGCGGGAGTAAGCACCGGGGAGCTGTTTTTT
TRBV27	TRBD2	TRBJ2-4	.	CASSWGGPTNIQYF	TGTGCCAGCAGTTGGGGGGGACCAACCAACATTCAGTACTTC
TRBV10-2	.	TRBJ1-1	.	CASSTGSAEAFF	TGCGCCAGCAGCACGGGGTCGGCTGAAGCTTTCTTT
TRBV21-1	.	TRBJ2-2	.	CASSPYGTGGLRNTGELFF	TGTGCCAGCAGCCCCTATGGAACGGGAGGGCTTCGGAACACCGGGGAGCTGTTTTTT